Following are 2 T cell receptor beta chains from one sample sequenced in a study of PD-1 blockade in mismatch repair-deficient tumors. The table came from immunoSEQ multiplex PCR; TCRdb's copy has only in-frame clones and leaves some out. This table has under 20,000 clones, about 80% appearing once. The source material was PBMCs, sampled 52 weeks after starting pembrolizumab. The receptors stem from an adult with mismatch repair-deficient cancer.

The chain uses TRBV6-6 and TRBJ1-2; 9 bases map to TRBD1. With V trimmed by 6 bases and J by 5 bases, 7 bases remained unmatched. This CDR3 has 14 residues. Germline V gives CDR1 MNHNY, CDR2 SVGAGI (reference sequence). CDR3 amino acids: CASRRDRDRYGYTF. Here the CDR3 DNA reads TGTGCCAGCAGGCGGGACAGGGATCGGTATGGCTACACCTTC.

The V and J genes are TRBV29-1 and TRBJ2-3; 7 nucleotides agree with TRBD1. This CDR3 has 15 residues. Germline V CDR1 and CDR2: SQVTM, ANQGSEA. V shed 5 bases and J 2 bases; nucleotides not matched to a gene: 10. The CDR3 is CSVSGAGGYTDTQYF. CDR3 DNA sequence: TGCAGCGTTTCGGGCGCAGGGGGTTACACAGATACGCAGTATTTT.